This T cell receptor beta chain was profiled in a study of T cells in Graves' hyperthyroidism and ophthalmopathy. V gave up 2 bases and J gave up 8 bases; unmatched junction bases: 4. The CDR3 has 14 residues. Germline-derived CDR1 and CDR2 are SEHNR and FQNEAQ (reference sequence). RNA transcripts served as the template for amplifying TCR beta CDR3 regions. The HTBI primer set was used in a first-round RT-PCR of the TCR CDR3. TCRdb independently ran MiXCR on the multiplex PCR reads; one entry per CDR3 protein. The sample lists more than 500,000 distinct CDR3 sequences, roughly 15% occurring once. The chain joins TRBV7-9 to TRBJ2-1; 9 nucleotides agree with TRBD2. The sample comprised blood. This receptor was identified in a woman between 25 and 40 years old with Graves' ophthalmopathy. CDR3 in amino acids: CASSLTEREDEQFF. The DNA of the CDR3 is TGTGCCAGCAGCTTAACCGAGCGGGAGGATGAGCAGTTCTTC.